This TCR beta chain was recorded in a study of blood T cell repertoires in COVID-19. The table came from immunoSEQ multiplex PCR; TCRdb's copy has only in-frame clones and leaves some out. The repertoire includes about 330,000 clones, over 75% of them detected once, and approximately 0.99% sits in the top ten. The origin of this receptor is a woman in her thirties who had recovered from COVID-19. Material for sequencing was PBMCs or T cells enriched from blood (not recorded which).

The CDR3 sequence: CASSLAGTGAYNEQFF. The DNA for the CDR3 is TGCGCCAGCAGCTTAGCCGGGACAGGGGCCTACAATGAGCAGTTCTTC. The chain links TRBV5-1 to TRBJ2-1; 10 bases map to TRBD1. The CDR3 is 16 residues long. J was trimmed by 2 bases and V by 2 bases; bases with no gene match: 4. Germline CDR1 is SGHRS and CDR2 is YFSETQ.